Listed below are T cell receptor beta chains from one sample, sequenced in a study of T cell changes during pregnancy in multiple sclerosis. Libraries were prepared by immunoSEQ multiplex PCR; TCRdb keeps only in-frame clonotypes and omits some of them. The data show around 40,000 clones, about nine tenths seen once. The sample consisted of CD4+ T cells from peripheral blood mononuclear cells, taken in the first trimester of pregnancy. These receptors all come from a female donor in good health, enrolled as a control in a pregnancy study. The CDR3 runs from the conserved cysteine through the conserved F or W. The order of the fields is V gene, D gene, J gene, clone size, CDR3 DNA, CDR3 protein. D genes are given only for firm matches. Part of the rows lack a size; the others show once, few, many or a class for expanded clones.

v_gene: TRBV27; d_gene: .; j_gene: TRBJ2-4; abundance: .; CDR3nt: TGTGCCAGCAGTTCCCACGGGGCGGGGAAAAACATTCAGTACTTC; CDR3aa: CASSSHGAGKNIQYF
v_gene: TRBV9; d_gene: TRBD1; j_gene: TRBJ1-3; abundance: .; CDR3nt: TGTGCCAGCAGCCCGGGACAGGGATATTCTGGAAACACCATATATTTT; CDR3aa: CASSPGQGYSGNTIYF
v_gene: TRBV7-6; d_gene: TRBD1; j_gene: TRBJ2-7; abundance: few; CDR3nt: TGTGCCAGCAGCTTGTATGCCGACAGGGCCTACGAGCAGTACTTC; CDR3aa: CASSLYADRAYEQYF
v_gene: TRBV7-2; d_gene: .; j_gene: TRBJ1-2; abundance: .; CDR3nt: TGTGCCAGCAGCTTAGAATCAGGGATGGGTGGCTACACCTTC; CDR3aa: CASSLESGMGGYTF
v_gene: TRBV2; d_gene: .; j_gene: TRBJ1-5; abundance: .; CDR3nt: TGTGCCAGCAGTGAACTCCCCCGACAGGTATCGAATCAGCCCCAGCATTTT; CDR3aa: CASSELPRQVSNQPQHF
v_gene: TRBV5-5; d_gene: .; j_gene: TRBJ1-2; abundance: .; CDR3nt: TGTGCCAGCAGCTGGGGCGGGGATACTAACTATGGCTACACCTTC; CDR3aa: CASSWGGDTNYGYTF
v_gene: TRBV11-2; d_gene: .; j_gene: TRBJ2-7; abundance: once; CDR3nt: TGTGCCAGCAGCTCCTTGACAGTTACCTACGAGCAGTACTTC; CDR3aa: CASSSLTVTYEQYF
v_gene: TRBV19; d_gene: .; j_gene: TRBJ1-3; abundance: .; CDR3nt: TGTGCCAGTAGTCCAACTGAGAAGAGGGTCACCATATATTTT; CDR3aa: CASSPTEKRVTIYF
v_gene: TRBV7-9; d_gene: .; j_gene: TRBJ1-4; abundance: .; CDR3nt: TGTGCCAGCAGCTTAGGGGGGACTCATTTGTTTTTT; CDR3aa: CASSLGGTHLFF
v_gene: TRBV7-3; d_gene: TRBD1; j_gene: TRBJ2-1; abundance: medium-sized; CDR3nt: TGTGCCAGCAGCTACCAGGGCCCGGGGACAGGAAATGAGCAGTTCTTC; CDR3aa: CASSYQGPGTGNEQFF
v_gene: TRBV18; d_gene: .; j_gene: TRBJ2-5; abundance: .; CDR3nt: TGTGCCAGCTCACGGACTATTCAAGAGACCCAGTACTTC; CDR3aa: CASSRTIQETQYF
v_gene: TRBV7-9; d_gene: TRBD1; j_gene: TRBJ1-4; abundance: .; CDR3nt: TGTGCCAGCAGCTTAGACAGGGGAAAGGAAAAACTGTTTTTT; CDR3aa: CASSLDRGKEKLFF
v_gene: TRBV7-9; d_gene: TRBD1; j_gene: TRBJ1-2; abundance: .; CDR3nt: TGTGCCAGCAGCTCACCTAGGGGGGACAGGGATAGGTATGGCTACACCTTC; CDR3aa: CASSSPRGDRDRYGYTF
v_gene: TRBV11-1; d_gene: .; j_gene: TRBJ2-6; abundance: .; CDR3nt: TGTGCCAGCAGCTTCCAGTCTGGGGCCAACGTCCTGACTTTC; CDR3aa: CASSFQSGANVLTF
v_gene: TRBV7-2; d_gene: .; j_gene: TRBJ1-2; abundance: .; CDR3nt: TGTGCCAGCAGCTTAACTGTGAACTATGGCTACACCTTC; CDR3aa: CASSLTVNYGYTF
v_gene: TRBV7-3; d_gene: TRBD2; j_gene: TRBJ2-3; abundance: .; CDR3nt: TGTGCCAGCAGCTTAACGGCGGGGGTCACAGATACGCAGTATTTT; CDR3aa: CASSLTAGVTDTQYF
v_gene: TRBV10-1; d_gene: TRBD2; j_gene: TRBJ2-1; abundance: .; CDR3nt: TGCGCCAGCACACCTAGCGGTCGGTACAATGAGCAGTTCTTC; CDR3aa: CASTPSGRYNEQFF
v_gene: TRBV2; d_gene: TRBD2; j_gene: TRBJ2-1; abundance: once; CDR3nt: TGTGCCAGCAGTGTCGGACTAGCGGTGTATGAGCAGTTCTTC; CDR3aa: CASSVGLAVYEQFF
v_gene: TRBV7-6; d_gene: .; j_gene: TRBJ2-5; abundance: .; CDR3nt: TGTGCCAGCAGCTTATTGATTGCGGAGACCCAGTACTTC; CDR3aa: CASSLLIAETQYF
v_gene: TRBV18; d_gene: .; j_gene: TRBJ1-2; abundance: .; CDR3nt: TGTGCCAGCTCACTTTTTACACCACCTGCTAACTATGGCTACACCTTC; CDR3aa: CASSLFTPPANYGYTF
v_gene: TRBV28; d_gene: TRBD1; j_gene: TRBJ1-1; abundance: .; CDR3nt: TGTGCCAGCACCCTACGGCCGGGACAGGGAGTGAAAGCTTTCTTT; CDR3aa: CASTLRPGQGVKAFF
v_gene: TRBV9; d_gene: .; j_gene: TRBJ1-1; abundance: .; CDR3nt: TGTGCCAGCAGCGTATTGTTACGGGACACTGAAGCTTTCTTT; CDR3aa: CASSVLLRDTEAFF
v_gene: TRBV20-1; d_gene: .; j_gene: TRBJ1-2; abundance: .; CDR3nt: TGCAGTGCCCTCCCCCCACTGGGCTACACCTTC; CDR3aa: CSALPPLGYTF
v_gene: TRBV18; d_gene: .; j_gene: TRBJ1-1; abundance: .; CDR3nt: TGTGCCAGCTCAGACCAGGTGAACACTGAAGCTTTCTTT; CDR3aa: CASSDQVNTEAFF
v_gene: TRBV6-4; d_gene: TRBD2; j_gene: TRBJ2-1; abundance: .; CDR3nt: TGTGCCAGCAGTGACTCGGGCGGGGGGGCTGATGAGCAGTTCTTC; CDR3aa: CASSDSGGGADEQFF
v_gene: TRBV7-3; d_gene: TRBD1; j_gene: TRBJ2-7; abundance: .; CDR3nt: TGTGCCAGCAGACGAACAGGGGGCGCGGACGAGCAGTACTTC; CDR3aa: CASRRTGGADEQYF
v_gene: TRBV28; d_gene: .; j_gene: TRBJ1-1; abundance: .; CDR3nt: TGTGCCACCTACGAAACAACAGGGAATACTGAAGCTTTCTTT; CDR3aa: CATYETTGNTEAFF
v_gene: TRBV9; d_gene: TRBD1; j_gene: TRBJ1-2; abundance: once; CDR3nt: TGTGCCAGCAGCTCCGAGCCCGCCTTGGACAGGGGGAATGGCTACACCTTC; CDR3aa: CASSSEPALDRGNGYTF
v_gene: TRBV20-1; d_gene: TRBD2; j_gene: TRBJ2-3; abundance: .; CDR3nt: TGCAGTGCTAGAGACCGGGGGGGACAGTATTTT; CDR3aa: CSARDRGGQYF
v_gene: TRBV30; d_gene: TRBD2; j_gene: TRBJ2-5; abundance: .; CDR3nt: TGTGCCTTACGACTAGCGGGGCGGGAGACCCAGTACTTC; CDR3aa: CALRLAGRETQYF
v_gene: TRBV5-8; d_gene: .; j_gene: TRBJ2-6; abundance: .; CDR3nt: TGTGCCAGCAGCTTCGTGACAGCCAACGTCCTGACTTTC; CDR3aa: CASSFVTANVLTF
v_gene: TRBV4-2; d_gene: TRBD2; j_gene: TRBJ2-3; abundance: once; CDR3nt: TGTGCCAGCAGCCCCGTGGATACTAGCGGGGGGGGAGATACGCAGTATTTT; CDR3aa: CASSPVDTSGGGDTQYF
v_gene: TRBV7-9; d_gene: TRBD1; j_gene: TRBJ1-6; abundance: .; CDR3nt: TGTGCCAGCAGCTTCTTGGACAGGGGGCTCTCCTATAATTCACCCCTCCACTTT; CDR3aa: CASSFLDRGLSYNSPLHF
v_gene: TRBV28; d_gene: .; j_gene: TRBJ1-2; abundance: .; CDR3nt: TGTGCCAGCAGTACCCGCTCAGATAACTATGGCTACACCTTC; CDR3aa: CASSTRSDNYGYTF
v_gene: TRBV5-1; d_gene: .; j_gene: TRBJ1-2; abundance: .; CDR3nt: TGCGCCAGCAGTCAGGGGAGGGGGTATGGCTACACCTTC; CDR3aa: CASSQGRGYGYTF
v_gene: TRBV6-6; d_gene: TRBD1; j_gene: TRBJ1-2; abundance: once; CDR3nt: TGTGCCAGCAGGATAACAGGGGGCGAAAACTATGGCTACACCTTC; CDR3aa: CASRITGGENYGYTF
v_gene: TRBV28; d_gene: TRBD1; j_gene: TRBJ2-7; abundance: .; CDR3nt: TGTGCCAGCAGTCCGGACAGGGACGAGCAGTACTTC; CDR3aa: CASSPDRDEQYF
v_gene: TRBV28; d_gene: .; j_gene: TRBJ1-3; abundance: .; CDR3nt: TGTGCCAGCAGTCTTCACAGCCCAGGAGGAAACACCATATATTTT; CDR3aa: CASSLHSPGGNTIYF
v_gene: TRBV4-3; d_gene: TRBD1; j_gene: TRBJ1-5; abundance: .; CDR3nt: TGCGCCAGCAGCCAAGATCTGAGTCGGACAGGGAACAATCAGCCCCAGCATTTT; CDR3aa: CASSQDLSRTGNNQPQHF
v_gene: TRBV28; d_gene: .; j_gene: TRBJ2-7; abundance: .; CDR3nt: TGTGCCAGCAGTTTGACTAGTCCCGGGACCTACGAGCAGTACTTC; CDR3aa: CASSLTSPGTYEQYF
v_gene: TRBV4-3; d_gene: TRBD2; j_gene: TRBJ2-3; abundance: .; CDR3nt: TGCGCCAGCAGCCAAGATATGCCGGGGGGGGCGGCAGATACGCAGTATTTT; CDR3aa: CASSQDMPGGAADTQYF
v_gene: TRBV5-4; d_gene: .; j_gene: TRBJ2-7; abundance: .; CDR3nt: TGTGCCAGCAGCTTGGTAGGCGGGGGCTTATCCTACGAGCAGTACTTC; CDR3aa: CASSLVGGGLSYEQYF
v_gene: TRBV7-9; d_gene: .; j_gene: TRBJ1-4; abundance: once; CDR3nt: TGTGCCAGCAGCTTGCGGGGGAAGAATGAAAAACTGTTTTTT; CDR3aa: CASSLRGKNEKLFF
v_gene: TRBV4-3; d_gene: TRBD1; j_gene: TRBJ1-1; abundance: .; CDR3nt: TGCGCCAGCAGCCAAGTTTACAGGGGGTCCGGTACTGAAGCTTTCTTT; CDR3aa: CASSQVYRGSGTEAFF
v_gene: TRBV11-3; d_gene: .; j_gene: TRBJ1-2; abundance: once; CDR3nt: TGTGCCAGCAGCCCAAGGGGCGGTCCCTTCTATGGCTACACCTTC; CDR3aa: CASSPRGGPFYGYTF
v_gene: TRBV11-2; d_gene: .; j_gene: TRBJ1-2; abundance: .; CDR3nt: TGTGCCAGCAGAGATCCAATGAGGGGCTACACCTTC; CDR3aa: CASRDPMRGYTF
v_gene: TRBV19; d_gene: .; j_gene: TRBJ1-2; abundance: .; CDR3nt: TGTGCCAGTAGTATAGGCGGGTGGAGTGATGGCTACACCTTC; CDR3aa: CASSIGGWSDGYTF
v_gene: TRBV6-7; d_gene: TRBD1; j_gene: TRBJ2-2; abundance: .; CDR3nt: TGTGCCAGCACCGAATCCGGGACAGGGTGCACCGGGGAGCTGTTTTTT; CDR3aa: CASTESGTGCTGELFF
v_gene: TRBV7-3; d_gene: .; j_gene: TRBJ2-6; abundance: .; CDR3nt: TGTGCCAGCAGCTTGGCAGGGTCATCTGGGGCCAACGTCCTGACTTTC; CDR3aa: CASSLAGSSGANVLTF
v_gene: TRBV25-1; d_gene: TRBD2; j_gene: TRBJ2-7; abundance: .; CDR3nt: TGTGCCAGCACGGGGCGGGGGTTCTCCTACGAGCAGTACTTC; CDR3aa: CASTGRGFSYEQYF
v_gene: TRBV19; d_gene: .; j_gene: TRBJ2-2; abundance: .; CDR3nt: TGTGCCAGTAATGGCCCAAACAGGGCATCTAACACCGGGGAGCTGTTTTTT; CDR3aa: CASNGPNRASNTGELFF
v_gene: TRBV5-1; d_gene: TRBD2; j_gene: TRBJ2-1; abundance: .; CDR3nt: TGCGCCAGCAGCGGCGGACTAGCGGGGGGTCTCTCCTACAATGAGCAGTTCTTC; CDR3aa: CASSGGLAGGLSYNEQFF
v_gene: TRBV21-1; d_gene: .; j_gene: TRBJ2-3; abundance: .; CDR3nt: TGTGCCAGCAGCAAAGTTGTAGGGGCAGATACGCAGTATTTT; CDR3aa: CASSKVVGADTQYF
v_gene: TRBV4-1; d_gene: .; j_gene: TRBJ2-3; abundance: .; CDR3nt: TGCGCCAGCAGCCAACGCCCGGACTTACTAAGCACAGATACGCAGTATTTT; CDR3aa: CASSQRPDLLSTDTQYF